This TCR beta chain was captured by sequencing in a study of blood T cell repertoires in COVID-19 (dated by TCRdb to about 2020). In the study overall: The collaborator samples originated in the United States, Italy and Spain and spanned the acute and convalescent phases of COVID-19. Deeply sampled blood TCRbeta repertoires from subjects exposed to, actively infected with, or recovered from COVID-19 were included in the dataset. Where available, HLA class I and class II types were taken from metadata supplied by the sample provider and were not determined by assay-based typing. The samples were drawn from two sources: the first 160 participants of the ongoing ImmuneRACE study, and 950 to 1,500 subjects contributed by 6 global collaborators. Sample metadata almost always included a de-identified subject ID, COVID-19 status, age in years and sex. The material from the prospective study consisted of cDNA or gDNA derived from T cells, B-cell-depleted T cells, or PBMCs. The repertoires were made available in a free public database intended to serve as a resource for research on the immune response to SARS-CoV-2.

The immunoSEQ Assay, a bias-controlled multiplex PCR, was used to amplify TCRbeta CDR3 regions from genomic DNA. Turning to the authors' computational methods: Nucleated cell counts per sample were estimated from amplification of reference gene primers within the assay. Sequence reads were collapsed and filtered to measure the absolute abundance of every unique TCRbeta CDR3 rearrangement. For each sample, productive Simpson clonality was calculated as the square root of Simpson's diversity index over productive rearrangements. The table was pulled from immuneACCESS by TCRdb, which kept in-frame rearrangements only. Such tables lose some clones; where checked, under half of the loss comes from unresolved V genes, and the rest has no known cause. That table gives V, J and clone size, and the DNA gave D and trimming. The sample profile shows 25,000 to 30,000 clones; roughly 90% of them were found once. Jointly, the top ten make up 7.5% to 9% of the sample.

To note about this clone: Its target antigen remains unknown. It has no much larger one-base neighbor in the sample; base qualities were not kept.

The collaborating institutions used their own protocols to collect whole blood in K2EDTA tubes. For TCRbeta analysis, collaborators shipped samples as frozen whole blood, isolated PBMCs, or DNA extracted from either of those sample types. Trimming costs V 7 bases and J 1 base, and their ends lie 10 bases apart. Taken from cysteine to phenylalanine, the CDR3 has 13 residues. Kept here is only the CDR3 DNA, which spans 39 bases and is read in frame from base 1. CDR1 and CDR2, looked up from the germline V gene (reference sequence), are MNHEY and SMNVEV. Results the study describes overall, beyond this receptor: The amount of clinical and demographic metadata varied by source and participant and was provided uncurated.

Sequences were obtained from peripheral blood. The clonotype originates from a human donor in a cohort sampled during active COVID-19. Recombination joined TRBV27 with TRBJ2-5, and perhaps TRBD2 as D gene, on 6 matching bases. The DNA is TGTGCCAGCATGGGGCGGGGCCAAGAGACCCAGTACTTC. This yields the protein CASMGRGQETQYF.